Only a few counts were recorded for the clone carrying this TCR beta chain. These data come from a study of control samples from healthy donors and cancer patients. Generated by immunoSEQ multiplex PCR, the TCRdb table keeps only in-frame clones and is missing some. The data show more than 75,000 clones, roughly 83% seen once. CDR1 is SGHTA, CDR2 FQGNSA, per germline. V was trimmed by 5 bases and J by 5 bases, leaving 15 bases between them. The CDR3 is 14 residues long. The TCR originated in a woman in her twenties or thirties in good health. The genes are TRBV7-2 and TRBJ1-1; tentative D call: TRBD1 (5 bases). The sequenced material came from blood. CDR3 DNA: TGTGCCAGCAGCCCGGGGGGTGGGCGAACTGAAGCTTTCTTT. Encoded protein: CASSPGGGRTEAFF.